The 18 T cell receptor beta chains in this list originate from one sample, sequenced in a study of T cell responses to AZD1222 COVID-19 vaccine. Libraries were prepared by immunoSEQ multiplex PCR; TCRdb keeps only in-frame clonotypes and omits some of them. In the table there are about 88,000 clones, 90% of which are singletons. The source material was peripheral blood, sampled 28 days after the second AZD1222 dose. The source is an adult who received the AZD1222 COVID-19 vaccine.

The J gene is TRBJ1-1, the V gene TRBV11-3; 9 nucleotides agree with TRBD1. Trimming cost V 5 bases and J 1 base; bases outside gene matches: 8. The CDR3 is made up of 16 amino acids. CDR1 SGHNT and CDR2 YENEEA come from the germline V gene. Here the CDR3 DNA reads TGTGCCAGCAGCCAAGGGACAGGGAAAGGGAACACTGAAGCTTTCTTT. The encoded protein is CASSQGTGKGNTEAFF. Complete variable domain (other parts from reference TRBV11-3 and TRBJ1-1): EAGVVQSPRYKIIEKKQPVAFWCNPISGHNTLYWYLQNLGQGPELLIRYENEEAVDDSQLPKDRFSAERLKGVDSTLKIQPAELGDSAVYLCASSQGTGKGNTEAFFGQGTRLTVV.

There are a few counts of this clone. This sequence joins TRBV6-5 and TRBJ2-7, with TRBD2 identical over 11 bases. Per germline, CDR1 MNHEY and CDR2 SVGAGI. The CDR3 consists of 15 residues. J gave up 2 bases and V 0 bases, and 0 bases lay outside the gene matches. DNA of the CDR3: TGTGCCAGCAGTTACTCGGGACTAGCGGCCTACGAGCAGTACTTC. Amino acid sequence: CASSYSGLAAYEQYF.

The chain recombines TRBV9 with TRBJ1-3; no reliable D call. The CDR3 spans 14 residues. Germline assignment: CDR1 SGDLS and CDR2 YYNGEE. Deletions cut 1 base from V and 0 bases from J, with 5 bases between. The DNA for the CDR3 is TGTGCCAGCAGCGTAAGTCCCTCTGGAAACACCATATATTTT. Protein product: CASSVSPSGNTIYF.

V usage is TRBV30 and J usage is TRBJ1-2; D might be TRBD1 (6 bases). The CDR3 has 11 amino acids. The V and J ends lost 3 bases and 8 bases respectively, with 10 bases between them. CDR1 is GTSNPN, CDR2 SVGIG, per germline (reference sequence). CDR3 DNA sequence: TGTGCCTGGAGGGGGGCGGTAGGCTACACCTTC. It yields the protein CAWRGAVGYTF.

The CDR3 sequence is CASSYEGMNTEAFF. The CDR3, as DNA: TGTGCCAGCAGTTATGAGGGGATGAACACTGAAGCTTTCTTT. V is TRBV6-1 and J is TRBJ1-1; a possible D gene is TRBD1 (5 bases). The CDR3 runs 14 residues. Germline CDR1 and CDR2: MNHNS and SASEGT. The germline V and J ends were trimmed by 5 bases and 0 bases, with 10 bases remaining between them.

CDR3 loop: CASSPLSSNQPQHF. The CDR3 DNA reads TGTGCCAGCTCACCACTCTCTAGCAATCAGCCCCAGCATTTT. The gene calls are TRBV18 and TRBJ1-5; D not resolved. Trimming took 1 base from V and 0 from J, leaving 4 bases between them. Germline CDR1 is KGHSH and CDR2 is LQKENI. The CDR3 is 14 residues long.

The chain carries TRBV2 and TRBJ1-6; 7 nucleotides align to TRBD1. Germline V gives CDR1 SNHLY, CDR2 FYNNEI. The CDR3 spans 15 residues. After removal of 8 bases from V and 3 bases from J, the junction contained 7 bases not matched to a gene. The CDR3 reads CASSTRQGYNSPLHF. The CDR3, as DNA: TGTGCCAGCTCCACCCGACAGGGCTATAATTCACCCCTCCACTTT.

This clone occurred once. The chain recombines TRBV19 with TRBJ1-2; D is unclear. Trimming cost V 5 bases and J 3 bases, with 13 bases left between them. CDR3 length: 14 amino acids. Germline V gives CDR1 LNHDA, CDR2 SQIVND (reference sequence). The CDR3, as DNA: TGTGCCAGTAGTCCGAGGACGGACCACTATGGCTACACCTTC. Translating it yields CASSPRTDHYGYTF.

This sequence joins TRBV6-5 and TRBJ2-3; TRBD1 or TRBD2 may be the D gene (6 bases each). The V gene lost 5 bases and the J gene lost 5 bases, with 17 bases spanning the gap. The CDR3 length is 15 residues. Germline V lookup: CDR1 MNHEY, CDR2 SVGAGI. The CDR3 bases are TGTGCCAGCAGTAATTACGGGGGCGGAAAAGATACGCAGTATTTT. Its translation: CASSNYGGGKDTQYF.

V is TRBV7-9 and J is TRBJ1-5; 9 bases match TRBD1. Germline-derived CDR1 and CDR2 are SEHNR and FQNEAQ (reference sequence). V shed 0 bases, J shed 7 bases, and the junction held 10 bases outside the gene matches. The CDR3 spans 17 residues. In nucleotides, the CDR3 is TGTGCCAGCAGCTTAGCGCGGTGGGGACAGGGTGGGCAGCCCCAGCATTTT. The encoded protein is CASSLARWGQGGQPQHF.

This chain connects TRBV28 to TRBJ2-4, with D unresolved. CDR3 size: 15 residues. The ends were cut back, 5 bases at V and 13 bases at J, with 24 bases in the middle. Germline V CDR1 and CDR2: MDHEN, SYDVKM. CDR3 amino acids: CASSPQDLGARLQYF. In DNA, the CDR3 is TGTGCCAGCAGTCCCCAGGATTTAGGAGCCCGTTTGCAGTACTTC.

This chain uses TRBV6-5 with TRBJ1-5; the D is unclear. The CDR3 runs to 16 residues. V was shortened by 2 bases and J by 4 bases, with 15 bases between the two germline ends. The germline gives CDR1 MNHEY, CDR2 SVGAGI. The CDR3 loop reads CASSYGSGPGNQPQHF. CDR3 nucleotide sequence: TGTGCCAGCAGTTACGGATCCGGGCCTGGGAATCAGCCCCAGCATTTT.

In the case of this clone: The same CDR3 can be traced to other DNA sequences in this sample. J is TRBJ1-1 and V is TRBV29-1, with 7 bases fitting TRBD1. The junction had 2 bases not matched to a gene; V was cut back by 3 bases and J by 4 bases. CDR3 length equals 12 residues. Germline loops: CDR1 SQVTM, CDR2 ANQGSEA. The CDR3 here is CSVDRGGTEAFF. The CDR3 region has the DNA TGCAGCGTTGACAGGGGGGGCACTGAAGCTTTCTTT.

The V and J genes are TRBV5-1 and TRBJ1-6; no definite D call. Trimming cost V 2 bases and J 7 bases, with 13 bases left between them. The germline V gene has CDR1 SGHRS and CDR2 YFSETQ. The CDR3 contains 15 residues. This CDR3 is CASSLLGSENSPLHF. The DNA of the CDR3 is TGCGCCAGCAGCTTACTCGGGTCGGAGAATTCACCCCTCCACTTT.

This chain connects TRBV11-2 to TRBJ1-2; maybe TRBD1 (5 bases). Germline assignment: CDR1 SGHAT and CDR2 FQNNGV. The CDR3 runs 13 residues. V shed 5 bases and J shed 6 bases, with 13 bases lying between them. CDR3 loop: CASSPGLGDGYTF. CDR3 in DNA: TGTGCCAGCAGCCCGGGGTTAGGGGATGGCTACACCTTC.

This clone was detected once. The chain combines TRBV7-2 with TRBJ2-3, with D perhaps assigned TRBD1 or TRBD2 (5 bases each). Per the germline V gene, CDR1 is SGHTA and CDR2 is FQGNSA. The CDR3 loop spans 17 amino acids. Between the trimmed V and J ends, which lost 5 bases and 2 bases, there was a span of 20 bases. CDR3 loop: CASSPPRGAHHTDTQYF. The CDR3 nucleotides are TGTGCCAGCAGCCCCCCCCGAGGGGCCCACCACACAGATACGCAGTATTTT.

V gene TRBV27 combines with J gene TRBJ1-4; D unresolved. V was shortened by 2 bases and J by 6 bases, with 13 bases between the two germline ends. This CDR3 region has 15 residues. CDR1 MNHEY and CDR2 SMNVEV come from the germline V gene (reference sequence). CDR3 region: CASSLVRPGDEKLFF. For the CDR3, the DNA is TGTGCCAGCAGTTTAGTTAGGCCTGGGGATGAAAAACTGTTTTTT.

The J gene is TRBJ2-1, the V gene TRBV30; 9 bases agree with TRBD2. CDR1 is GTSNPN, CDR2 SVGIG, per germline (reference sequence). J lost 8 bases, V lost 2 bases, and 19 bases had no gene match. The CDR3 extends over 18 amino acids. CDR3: CAWSLKPPGLAPPYEQFF. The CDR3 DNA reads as TGTGCCTGGAGTCTTAAACCTCCGGGACTAGCTCCCCCCTATGAGCAGTTCTTC.